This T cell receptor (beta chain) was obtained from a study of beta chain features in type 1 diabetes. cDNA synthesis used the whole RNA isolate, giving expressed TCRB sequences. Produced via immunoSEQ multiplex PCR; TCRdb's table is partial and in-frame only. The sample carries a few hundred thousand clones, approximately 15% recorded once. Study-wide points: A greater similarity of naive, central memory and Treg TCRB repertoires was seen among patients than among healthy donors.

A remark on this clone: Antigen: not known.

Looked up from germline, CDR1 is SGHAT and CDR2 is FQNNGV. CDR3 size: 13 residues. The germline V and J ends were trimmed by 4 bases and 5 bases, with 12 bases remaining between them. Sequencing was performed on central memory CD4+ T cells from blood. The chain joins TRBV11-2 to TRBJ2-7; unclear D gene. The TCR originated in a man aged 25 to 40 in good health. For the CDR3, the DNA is TGTGCCAGCAGCTCCGGTCTCCGGGACGAGCAGTACTTC. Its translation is CASSSGLRDEQYF.